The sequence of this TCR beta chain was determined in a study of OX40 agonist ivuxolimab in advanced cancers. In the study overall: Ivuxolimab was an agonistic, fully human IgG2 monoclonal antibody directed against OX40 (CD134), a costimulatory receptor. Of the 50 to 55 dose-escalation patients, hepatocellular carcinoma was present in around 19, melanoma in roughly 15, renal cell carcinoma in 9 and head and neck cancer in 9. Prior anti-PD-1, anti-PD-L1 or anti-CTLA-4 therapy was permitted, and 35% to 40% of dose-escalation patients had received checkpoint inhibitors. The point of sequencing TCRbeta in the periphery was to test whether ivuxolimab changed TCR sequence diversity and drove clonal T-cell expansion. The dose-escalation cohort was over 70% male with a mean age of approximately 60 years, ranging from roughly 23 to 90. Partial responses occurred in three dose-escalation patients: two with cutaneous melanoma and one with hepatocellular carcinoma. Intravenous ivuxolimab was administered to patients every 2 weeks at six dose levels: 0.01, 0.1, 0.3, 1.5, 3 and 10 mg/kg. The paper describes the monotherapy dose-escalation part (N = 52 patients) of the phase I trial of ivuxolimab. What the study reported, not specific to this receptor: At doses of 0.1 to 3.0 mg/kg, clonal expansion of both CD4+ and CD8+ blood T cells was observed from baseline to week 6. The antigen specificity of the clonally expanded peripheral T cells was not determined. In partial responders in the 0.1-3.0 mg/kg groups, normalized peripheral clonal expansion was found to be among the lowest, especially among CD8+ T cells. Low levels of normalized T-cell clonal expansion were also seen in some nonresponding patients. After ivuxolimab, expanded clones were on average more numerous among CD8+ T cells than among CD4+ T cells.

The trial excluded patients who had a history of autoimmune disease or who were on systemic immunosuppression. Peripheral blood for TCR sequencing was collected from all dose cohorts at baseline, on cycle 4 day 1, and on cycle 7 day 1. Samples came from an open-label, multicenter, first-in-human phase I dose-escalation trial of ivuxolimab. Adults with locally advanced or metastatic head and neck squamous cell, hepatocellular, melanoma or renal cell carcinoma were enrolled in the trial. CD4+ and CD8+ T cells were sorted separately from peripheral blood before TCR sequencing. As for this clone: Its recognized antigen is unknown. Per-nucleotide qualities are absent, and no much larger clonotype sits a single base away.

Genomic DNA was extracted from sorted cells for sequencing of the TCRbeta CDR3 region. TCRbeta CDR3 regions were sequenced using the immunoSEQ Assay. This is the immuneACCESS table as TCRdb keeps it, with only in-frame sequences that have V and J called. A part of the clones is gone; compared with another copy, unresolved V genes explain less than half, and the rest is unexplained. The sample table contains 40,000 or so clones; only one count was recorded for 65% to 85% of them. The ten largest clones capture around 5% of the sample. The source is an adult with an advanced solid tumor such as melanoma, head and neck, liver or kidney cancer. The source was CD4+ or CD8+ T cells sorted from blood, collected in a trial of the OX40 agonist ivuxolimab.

The CDR3 has the sequence CASSTSVWETQYF. The DNA reads TGTGCCAGCAGCACCTCGGTGTGGGAGACCCAGTACTTC. The V gene is TRBV5-6 and the J gene is TRBJ2-5; no D gene can be assigned with confidence. The CDR3, from cysteine to phenylalanine, totals 13 residues. The kept DNA is CDR3 alone, 39 bases in frame from the first base. From a lookup of the germline V gene, CDR1 and CDR2 are SGHDT and YYEEEE. Cut back by 4 bases and 5 bases, the V and J ends lie 12 bases apart. The CDR3, completed at both ends by the reference TRBV5-6 and TRBJ2-5 genes, gives the full variable domain DAGVTQSPTHLIKTRGQQVTLRCSPKSGHDTVSWYQQALGQGPQFIFQYYEEEERQRGNFPDRFSGHQFPNYSSELNVNALLLGDSALYLCASSTSVWETQYFGPGTRLLVL.